This TCR beta chain is drawn from a study of CD8+ T cells in alopecia areata. Treatment described: oral pan-JAK inhibitor, 5-10 mg twice daily. It was cDNA, reverse transcribed from extracted RNA, that served as the sequencing template. Only in-frame clones appear in the TCRdb table, and some are missing; sequencing was by immunoSEQ multiplex PCR. The repertoire includes 150,000 or so clones, about 85% of them detected once, and roughly 13% sits in the top ten. The ends lost 4 bases at V and 4 bases at J; junction bases unmatched: 11. CDR3 length: 17 residues. The germline CDR1 and CDR2 sequences are SGDLS and YYNGEE.

The chain couples TRBV9 to TRBJ1-2; TRBD1 matches at 12 bases. Sequencing used CD8+ T cells sorted from blood, obtained at week 4, from a patient treated with tofacitinib. The receptor was isolated from a human donor with alopecia areata. In DNA, the CDR3 is TGTGCCAGCAGCTCAACACCAACGGGACAGGGGGCCTATGGCTACACCTTC. Translating gives CASSSTPTGQGAYGYTF.